The clone carrying this T cell receptor beta chain was counted once. The data were produced by immunoSEQ multiplex PCR, yet TCRdb's version contains in-frame clones alone and is incomplete. The sample has about 190,000 clones, roughly 80% seen once. Germline CDR1 KGHDR, CDR2 SFDVKD. This CDR3 has 17 amino acids. The V segment lost 2 bases and the J segment 2 bases; nucleotides outside the gene matches: 9. These data are taken from a study of blood T cell repertoires in COVID-19. This TCR derives from a woman aged 45-59 years with acute or convalescent COVID-19. The sample comprised peripheral blood. The genes are TRBV24-1 and TRBJ2-3; TRBD1 agrees at 7 bases. The CDR3 is CATSDSPGQRTTDTQYF. The CDR3 DNA reads as TGTGCCACCAGTGATTCACCGGGACAGCGAACCACAGATACGCAGTATTTT.